A selection of T cell receptor beta chains follows, all from one sample in a study of early T cells in non-severe SARS-CoV-2 infection. TCRdb ran MiXCR on the 5' RACE reads and lists one entry per CDR3 protein. The repertoire includes fewer than 40,000 distinct CDR3 sequences, approximately 5.9% of them detected once, and around 4.8% sits in the top ten. The source material was whole blood. Receptors originate from an adult who was a healthcare worker with PCR-confirmed SARS-CoV-2 infection or an uninfected control (not recorded which). CDR3s include the opening cysteine and the closing phenylalanine or tryptophan. D genes are given only for firm matches. Size is stated for part of the rows, as once, few or many counts, or as a class when the clone is expanded.

>TRBV5-1|TRBJ2-3|.|.|15
CASSLGTPFTDTQYF
TGCGCCAGCAGCTTGGGGACCCCCTTCACAGATACGCAGTATTTT
>TRBV20-1|TRBJ2-1|many|.|15
CSALPTDSSYNEQFF
TGCAGTGCCTTACCTACAGATAGCTCCTACAATGAGCAGTTCTTC
>TRBV6-4|TRBJ2-1|medium-sized|.|12
CASGKGENEQFF
TGTGCCAGCGGTAAGGGGGAGAATGAGCAGTTCTTC
>TRBV5-1|TRBJ2-5|many|.|14
CASSLAPDRETQYF
TGCGCCAGCAGCTTGGCGCCGGACCGGGAGACCCAGTACTTC
>TRBV29-1|TRBJ1-2|many|.|12
CSVEEGNHGYTF
TGCAGCGTTGAAGAGGGTAACCATGGCTACACCTTC
>TRBV28|TRBJ1-5|many|.|16
CASRLARQGRNQPQHF
TGTGCCAGCAGACTCGCAAGGCAGGGGCGGAATCAGCCCCAGCATTTT
>TRBV11-2|TRBJ2-1|few|.|16
CASSSPTRTSHNEQFF
TGTGCCAGCAGCTCCCCAACGCGTACTTCCCACAATGAGCAGTTCTTC
>TRBV10-1|TRBJ2-1|few|.|14
CASSVGGSYNEQFF
TGCGCCAGCAGTGTTGGGGGCTCCTACAATGAGCAGTTCTTC
>TRBV7-3|TRBJ1-1|many|TRBD1|15
CASSLLGQGTTEAFF
TGTGCCAGCAGCTTATTGGGACAGGGGACCACTGAAGCTTTCTTT
>TRBV6-1|TRBJ1-1|many|.|13
CASKNQADSEAFF
TGTGCCAGCAAAAATCAGGCAGATTCTGAAGCTTTCTTT
>TRBV7-2|TRBJ2-3|many|TRBD2|15
CASSLGGRNTDTQYF
TGTGCCAGCAGCTTAGGCGGGAGGAACACAGATACGCAGTATTTT
>TRBV5-1|TRBJ1-4|few|.|14
CASSLTTTNEKLFF
TGCGCCAGCAGCTTGACAACAACTAATGAAAAACTGTTTTTT
>TRBV6-6|TRBJ2-2|few|TRBD1|16
CASSPPRDRGTGELFF
TGTGCCAGCAGCCCCCCTCGGGACAGGGGAACCGGGGAGCTGTTTTTT
>TRBV9|TRBJ2-4|many|TRBD2|19
CASSSTSGRLGSAKNIQYF
TGTGCCAGCAGTTCCACTAGCGGGAGACTAGGGTCGGCCAAAAACATTCAGTACTTC
>TRBV10-3|TRBJ2-3|many|TRBD2|13
CAIAGGTTSAQYF
TGTGCCATAGCGGGGGGTACCACCAGTGCGCAGTATTTT
>TRBV10-2|TRBJ2-7|many|.|17
CASSESWSGGPSYEQYF
TGCGCCAGCAGTGAGTCGTGGAGTGGGGGGCCGTCCTACGAGCAGTACTTC
>TRBV10-3|TRBJ1-2|many|.|12
CAILGQSYGYTF
TGTGCCATACTAGGACAGTCATATGGCTACACCTTC
>TRBV4-1|TRBJ2-1|.|TRBD2|15
CASSQEERGGREQFF
TGCGCCAGCAGCCAAGAGGAGCGGGGGGGAAGGGAGCAGTTCTTC
>TRBV21-1|TRBJ2-7|.|.|17
CASSKLSGKLRAYEQYF
TGTGCCAGCAGCAAACTATCGGGGAAGCTGAGAGCCTACGAGCAGTACTTC
>TRBV6-5|TRBJ1-1|many|.|14
CASTTGTTNTEAFF
TGTGCCAGCACCACCGGAACAACCAACACTGAAGCTTTCTTT
>TRBV30|TRBJ1-2|few|.|15
CAWSRTRTSPDGYTF
TGTGCCTGGAGTAGAACCCGAACTTCTCCGGATGGCTACACCTTC
>TRBV12-3/TRBV12-4|TRBJ2-4|many|TRBD1|14
CASSPTGGKNIQYF
TGTGCCAGCAGTCCCACAGGGGGCAAAAACATTCAGTACTTC
>TRBV10-2|TRBJ2-7|many|TRBD1|16
CASSEHTGVGPYEQYF
TGCGCCAGCAGTGAGCATACAGGGGTCGGACCCTACGAGCAGTACTTC
>TRBV29-1|TRBJ2-1|many|.|15
CSVERLTRSYNEQFF
TGCAGCGTTGAACGCCTGACTAGGTCCTACAATGAGCAGTTCTTC
>TRBV20-1|TRBJ2-4|.|.|15
CSASAQTRAKNIQYF
TGCAGTGCTAGTGCCCAGACAAGAGCCAAAAACATTCAGTACTTC
>TRBV20-1|TRBJ1-5|many|TRBD1|15
CSALRQGLSNQPQHF
TGCAGTGCTCTCCGACAGGGGCTAAGCAATCAGCCCCAGCATTTT
>TRBV12-3/TRBV12-4|TRBJ2-1|many|.|20
CASSLRIRDGILSSYNEQFF
TGTGCCAGCAGTTTACGCATTCGGGACGGAATTCTCAGCTCCTACAATGAGCAGTTCTTC
>TRBV23-1|TRBJ2-7|few|TRBD1|17
CASSQCPGTGFIHEQYF
TGCGCCAGCAGTCAGTGTCCCGGGACAGGGTTTATCCACGAGCAGTACTTC
>TRBV12-3/TRBV12-4|TRBJ1-6|many|.|15
CASRPDGRRNSPLHF
TGTGCCAGCAGGCCGGACGGACGGAGGAATTCACCCCTCCACTTT
>TRBV28|TRBJ2-7|many|TRBD1|15
CASSSGQGAENEQYF
TGTGCCAGCAGTTCCGGACAGGGGGCGGAAAACGAGCAGTACTTC
>TRBV7-2|TRBJ1-1|many|.|13
CASSLTPNTEAFF
TGTGCCAGCAGCTTAACTCCAAACACTGAAGCTTTCTTT
>TRBV14|TRBJ2-4|.|.|15
CASSHGSIAKNIQYF
TGTGCCAGCAGCCATGGATCCATAGCCAAAAACATTCAGTACTTC
>TRBV5-1|TRBJ2-3|many|TRBD2|14
CASSFSGRADTQYF
TGCGCCAGCAGTTTTAGCGGGAGGGCCGATACGCAGTATTTT